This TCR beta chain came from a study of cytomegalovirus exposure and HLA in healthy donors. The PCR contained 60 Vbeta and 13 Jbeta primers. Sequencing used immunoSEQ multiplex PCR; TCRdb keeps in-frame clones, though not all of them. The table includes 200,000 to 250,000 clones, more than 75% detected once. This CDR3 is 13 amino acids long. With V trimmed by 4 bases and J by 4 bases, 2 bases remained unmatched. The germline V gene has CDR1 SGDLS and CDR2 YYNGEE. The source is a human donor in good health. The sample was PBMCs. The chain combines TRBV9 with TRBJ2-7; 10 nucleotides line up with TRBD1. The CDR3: CASSPGQGYEQYF. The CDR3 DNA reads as TGTGCCAGCAGCCCGGGACAGGGGTACGAGCAGTACTTC.